This entry is about one TCR beta chain. The antigen remains unidentified. Time point in this sample: pre-sensitization, week 0. Treatment noted: therapeutic diphenylcyclopropenone sensitization with weekly scalp DPC. The germline CDR1 and CDR2 sequences are MNHEY and SMNVEV (reference sequence). Trimming took 0 bases from V and 8 from J; bases not matched to a gene: 18. The CDR3 has 19 residues. TCRdb used MiXCR to reprocess the RACE reads, holding one entry per CDR3 protein. The sample holds more than 250,000 distinct CDR3 sequences, about 8.6% seen once. This specimen belongs to a study of human T cells and chemical hapten exposure. Study information: How much TCR each sample yielded varied, mostly because pooled library volumes differed slightly. Study-wide results and caveats: Expanded TCRs formed significantly more large CDR3 similarity clusters than controls.

The source was whole blood, collected in connection with sensitization to the hapten diphenylcyclopropenone (DPC). This chain connects TRBV27 to TRBJ1-4, with TRBD1 matching 7 bases. The sequence was collected from a woman aged 40-49 years with alopecia areata. Some clones in this sample may be carry-over from other donors' samples. In nucleotides, the CDR3 is TGTGCCAGCAGTTTATCGGGACTCATGACCGGGACAGCCAGGGAAAAACTGTTTTTT. Translated: CASSLSGLMTGTAREKLFF.